This paragraph reports one T cell receptor (beta chain). Its antigen is still unknown. Using positive magnetic bead selection on an AutoMACS, CD4+ and CD8+ cells were isolated, after which their purity was checked by flow cytometry. This entry is derived from a study of somatic mutations in cytotoxic T cells in rheumatoid arthritis. Study findings and constraints: Patients with rheumatoid arthritis, but not healthy controls, had CD8+ clonality that increased with age.

The method was immunoSEQ multiplex PCR; TCRdb's version includes in-frame clones alone and lacks a portion of them. The sample shows some 20,000 clones, 73% of them seen only once. Deletions cut 6 bases from V and 4 bases from J, with 11 bases between. Germline CDR1 reads SGHTA; CDR2 reads FQGNSA. CDR3 length: 13 amino acids. The sequence came from a woman in her sixties or seventies in good health. The V and J genes are TRBV7-2 and TRBJ2-3; no reliable D call. Sequenced: CD8+ T cells sorted from blood. The chain's CDR3 is CASRYDAPDTQYF. CDR3 DNA sequence: TGTGCCAGCAGATACGACGCGCCAGATACGCAGTATTTT.